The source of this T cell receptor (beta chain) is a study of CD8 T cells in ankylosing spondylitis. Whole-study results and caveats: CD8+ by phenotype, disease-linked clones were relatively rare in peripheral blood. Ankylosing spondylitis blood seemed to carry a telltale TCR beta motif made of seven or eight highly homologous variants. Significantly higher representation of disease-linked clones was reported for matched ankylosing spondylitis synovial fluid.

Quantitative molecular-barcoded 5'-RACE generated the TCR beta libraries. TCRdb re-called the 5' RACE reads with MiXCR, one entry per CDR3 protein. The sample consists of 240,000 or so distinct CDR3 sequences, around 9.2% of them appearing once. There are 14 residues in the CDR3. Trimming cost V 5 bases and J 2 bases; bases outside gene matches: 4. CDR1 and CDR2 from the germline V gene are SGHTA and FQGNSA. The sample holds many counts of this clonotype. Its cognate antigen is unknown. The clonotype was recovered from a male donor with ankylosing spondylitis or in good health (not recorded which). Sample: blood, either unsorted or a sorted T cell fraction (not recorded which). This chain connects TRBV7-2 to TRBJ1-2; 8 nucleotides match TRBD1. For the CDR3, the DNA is TGTGCCAGCAGCCGTCGACAGGGGAACTATGGCTACACCTTC. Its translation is CASSRRQGNYGYTF.